These 17 T cell receptor beta chains were all obtained from the same sample, sequenced in a study of T cell repertoires in cytomegalovirus infection. Antigens for these TCRs are unknown. Each CDR3 protein is one row after TCRdb ran MiXCR on the reads. Of around 430,000 distinct CDR3 sequences listed, under 55% are singletons. This sample comprised cultured PBMCs, obtained from culture after CMV antigen stimulation. These receptors were taken from a human donor in good health (CMV status not recorded). Some clones in this sample may be carry-over from other donors' samples.

CDR3 region: CASSLARGGLADTQYF. CDR3 DNA: TGTGCCAGCAGCTTAGCACGGGGGGGCCTCGCAGATACGCAGTATTTT. The chain employs TRBV7-2 and TRBJ2-3; 8 bases fit TRBD2. After removal of 0 bases from V and 4 bases from J, the junction contained 6 bases not matched to a gene. The CDR3 sequence is 16 residues long. Germline CDR1 and CDR2: SGHTA and FQGNSA.

This clonotype was seen repeatedly, ten times or more. The chain carries TRBV7-2 and TRBJ1-5, with unresolved D. V was cut by 1 base and J by 8 bases, with 6 bases left in between. Germline V gene data show CDR1 as SGHTA and CDR2 as FQGNSA. There are 12 residues in the CDR3. The CDR3 nucleotides read TGTGCCAGCAGCTTAGAGGGAGAGCCCCAGCATTTT. This sequence encodes CASSLEGEPQHF. Full variable domain (outside the CDR3, taken from reference TRBV7-2 and TRBJ1-5): GAGVSQSPSNKVTEKGKDVELRCDPISGHTALYWYRQSLGQGLEFLIYFQGNSAPDKSGLPSDRFSAERTGGSVSTLTIQRTQQEDSAVYLCASSLEGEPQHFGDGTRLSIL.

This clonotype was counted a few times. The gene calls are TRBV7-2 and TRBJ2-1; 9 nucleotides agree with TRBD2. CDR1 is SGHTA and CDR2 is FQGNSA in the germline V gene. With 1 base clipped from V and 7 bases from J, the junction kept 5 bases outside the gene matches. The CDR3 length is 15 residues. DNA of the CDR3: TGTGCCAGCAGCTTAGAGGCGGGAGGGCCGAATGAGCAGTTCTTC. Protein sequence: CASSLEAGGPNEQFF.

The chain recombines TRBV24-1 with TRBJ2-2; 9 nucleotides align to TRBD1. Per germline, CDR1 KGHDR and CDR2 SFDVKD. J lost 4 bases, V lost 8 bases, and 1 base had no gene match. This CDR3 has 13 amino acids. Here the CDR3 DNA reads TGTGCCACCACACAGGGGGCCACCGGGGAGCTGTTTTTT. It specifies CATTQGATGELFF.

This clonotype appeared many times. The rearrangement links TRBV7-8 to TRBJ1-2, with 8 bases matching TRBD1. CDR1 is SGHVS and CDR2 is FQNEAQ in the germline V gene. CDR3 size: 12 residues. The V and J ends lost 7 bases and 14 bases, in that order; junction bases with no gene match: 12. The CDR3 spells CASTSQGVLSTF. CDR3 bases: TGTGCCAGCACCTCACAGGGGGTACTCTCAACCTTC. The variable domain in full, with the rest retrieved from reference TRBV7-8 and TRBJ1-2, is GAGVSQSPRYKVAKRGQDVALRCDPISGHVSLFWYQQALGQGPEFLTYFQNEAQLDKSGLPSDRFFAERPEGSVSTLKIQRTQQEDSAVYLCASTSQGVLSTFGSGTRLTVV.

This clonotype was observed a handful of times. The CDR3 is CASGRGSTAGETQYF. The CDR3 region has the DNA TGTGCCAGCGGGAGAGGGAGCACTGCTGGGGAGACCCAGTACTTC. The gene calls are TRBV6-2 or TRBV6-3 and TRBJ2-5, with a weak D call TRBD2 (5 bases). Trimming took 8 bases from V and 5 from J, leaving 21 bases between them. Germline CDR1 is MNHEY and CDR2 is SVGEGT. The CDR3 sequence is 15 residues long.

The genes are TRBV12-3 or TRBV12-4 and TRBJ1-4; D call uncertain. The V and J ends lost 6 bases and 8 bases respectively, with 13 bases between them. This CDR3 comprises 13 residues. The CDR3 coding sequence is TGTGCCAGCAGCCTAGAAAGGAGAGAAAAACTGTTTTTT. This sequence encodes CASSLERREKLFF.

The V call is TRBV20-1, the J call TRBJ2-3; D is ambiguous. V was cut by 1 base and J by 4 bases, with 6 bases left in between. Germline V gene data show CDR1 as DFQATT and CDR2 as SNEGSKA (reference sequence). The CDR3 loop spans 12 amino acids. The CDR3 here is CSARAVPDTQYF. CDR3 nucleotides: TGCAGTGCTAGAGCGGTACCAGATACGCAGTATTTT.

This clonotype appeared a few times. The chain employs TRBV6-1 and TRBJ1-3; D unresolved. This CDR3 spans 13 amino acids. From germline, CDR1 is MNHNS and CDR2 SASEGT. V was shortened by 1 base and J by 8 bases, with 9 bases between the two germline ends. CDR3 DNA sequence: TGTGCCAGCAGTGAAGATGTGCGGGACACCATATATTTT. Its translation is CASSEDVRDTIYF.

This clonotype was picked up a small number of times. The rearrangement links TRBV20-1 to TRBJ1-6; TRBD1 is a possible D gene (5 bases). Trimming pared 6 bases from V and 13 bases from J, leaving 7 bases between. The CDR3 has 9 amino acids. Germline V gene lookup returns CDR1 DFQATT and CDR2 SNEGSKA (reference sequence). CDR3 DNA sequence: TGCAGTGCCAGGGTCCCCCTCCACTTT. Protein sequence: CSARVPLHF.

The V and J genes are TRBV4-2 and TRBJ2-3; 10 nucleotides line up with TRBD2. Germline V lookup: CDR1 LGHNA, CDR2 YNFKEQ. The V gene end was trimmed by 4 bases and the J gene end by 1 base; junction bases not matched to a gene: 5. The CDR3 runs 16 residues. The CDR3 sequence: CASSPDGLAGTDTQYF. CDR3 sequence (DNA): TGTGCCAGCAGCCCCGACGGACTAGCGGGCACAGATACGCAGTATTTT.

This rearrangement joins TRBV27 to TRBJ2-1; 7 bases match TRBD1. V gave up 5 bases and J gave up 1 base; unmatched junction bases: 8. Per germline, CDR1 MNHEY and CDR2 SMNVEV (reference sequence). The CDR3 covers 16 residues. CDR3: CASSTLTGPSYNEQFF. CDR3 coding DNA: TGTGCCAGCAGTACTCTGACAGGGCCTTCCTACAATGAGCAGTTCTTC.

This clonotype has a single count. The V gene is TRBV4-3, the J gene TRBJ2-1; D may be TRBD1 or TRBD2 (6 bases each). V lost 4 bases and J 2 bases, leaving 12 bases between the germline ends. The CDR3 is made up of 15 amino acids. The germline CDR1 and CDR2 sequences are LGHNA and YSLEER. The CDR3 protein is CASSPGAATYNEQFF. In DNA form, the CDR3 reads TGCGCCAGCAGCCCGGGGGCGGCCACCTACAATGAGCAGTTCTTC.

The rearrangement links TRBV7-9 to TRBJ2-7; D is uncertain. The germline V and J ends were trimmed by 6 bases and 6 bases, with 12 bases remaining between them. There are 12 residues in the CDR3. CDR1 and CDR2 (germline): SEHNR, FQNEAQ (reference sequence). This chain's CDR3 is CASRAKTAEQYF. CDR3 nucleotides: TGTGCCAGCAGGGCGAAAACGGCCGAGCAGTACTTC.

The sample holds a few counts of this clonotype. The genes are TRBV20-1 and TRBJ2-3; no clear D. Looked up from germline, CDR1 is DFQATT and CDR2 is SNEGSKA (reference sequence). V was trimmed by 0 bases and J by 0 bases, leaving 4 bases between them. This CDR3 spans 13 amino acids. This chain's CDR3 is CSARDPSTDTQYF. The CDR3 DNA sequence: TGCAGTGCTAGAGATCCAAGCACAGATACGCAGTATTTT.

The chain recombines TRBV4-3 with TRBJ1-2; TRBD1 aligns across 7 bases. The CDR3 length is 15 residues. V trimming: 4 bases; J trimming: 3 bases; junction bases outside the gene matches: 8. Germline V CDR1 and CDR2: LGHNA, YSLEER. The CDR3 loop is CASSPYSQGDYGYTF. In DNA, the CDR3 is TGCGCCAGCAGCCCCTACTCCCAGGGGGACTATGGCTACACCTTC.

The gene calls are TRBV19 and TRBJ1-1; TRBD1 aligns across 7 bases. CDR3 length equals 11 residues. Per germline, CDR1 LNHDA and CDR2 SQIVND (reference sequence). J was trimmed by 11 bases and V by 11 bases; bases with no gene match: 11. In DNA form, the CDR3 reads TGTGCCGCAAAGGAGGGGGCTGTGGCTTTCTTT. This codes for CAAKEGAVAFF.